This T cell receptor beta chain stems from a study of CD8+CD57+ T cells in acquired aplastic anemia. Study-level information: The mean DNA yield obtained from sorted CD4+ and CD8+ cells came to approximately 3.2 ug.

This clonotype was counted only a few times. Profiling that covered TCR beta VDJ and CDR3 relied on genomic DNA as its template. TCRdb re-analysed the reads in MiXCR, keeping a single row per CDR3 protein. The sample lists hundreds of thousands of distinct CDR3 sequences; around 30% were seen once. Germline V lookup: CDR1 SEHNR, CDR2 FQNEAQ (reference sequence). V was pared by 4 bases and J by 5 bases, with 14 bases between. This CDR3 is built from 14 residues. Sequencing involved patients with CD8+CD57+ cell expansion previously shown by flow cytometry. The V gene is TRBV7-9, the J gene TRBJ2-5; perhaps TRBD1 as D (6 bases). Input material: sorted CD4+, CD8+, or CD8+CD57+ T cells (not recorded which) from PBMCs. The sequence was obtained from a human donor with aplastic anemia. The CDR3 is CASSYTGSSETQYF. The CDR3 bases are TGTGCCAGCAGCTATACAGGGAGCAGCGAGACCCAGTACTTC.